This T cell receptor beta chain was recorded in a study of blood T cell repertoires in COVID-19. In the study overall: Nucleic acid was either cDNA or gDNA, and it came from T cells, B-cell-depleted T cells, or PBMCs.

Original processing methods: The assay estimated nucleated cells by amplifying reference gene primers. This table comes from immunoSEQ multiplex PCR, and its TCRdb copy is limited to in-frame clones, with some not included. That table is the source of V, J and clone size, and D and trimming were worked out from the DNA. The data show hundreds of thousands of clones, 89% seen once. Germline values: CDR1 ENHRY, CDR2 SYGVKD. V dropped 5 bases and J dropped 6; count of bases not matched to a gene: 3. The CDR3 spans 14 residues. The rearrangement uses TRBV10-3 and TRBJ2-1; the match to TRBD2 covers 11 bases. The material sequenced was peripheral blood. The TCR originated in a woman aged 25 to 45 with COVID-19, enrolled during active disease. CDR3 protein: CAISRLAGLNEQFF. CDR3 sequence (DNA): TGTGCCATCAGTCGACTAGCGGGACTCAATGAGCAGTTCTTC.